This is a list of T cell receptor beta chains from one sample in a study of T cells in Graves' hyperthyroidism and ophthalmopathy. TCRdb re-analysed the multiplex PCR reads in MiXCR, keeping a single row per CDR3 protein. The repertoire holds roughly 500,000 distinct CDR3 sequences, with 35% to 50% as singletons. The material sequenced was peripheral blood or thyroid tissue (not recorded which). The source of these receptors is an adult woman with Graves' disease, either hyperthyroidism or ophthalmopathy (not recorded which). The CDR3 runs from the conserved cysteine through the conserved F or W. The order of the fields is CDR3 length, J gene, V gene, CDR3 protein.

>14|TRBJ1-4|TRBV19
CASSPRTGDEKLFF
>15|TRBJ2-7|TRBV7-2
CASGTRGTGAYEQYF
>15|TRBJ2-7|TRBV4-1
CASSQVNRGTYEQYF
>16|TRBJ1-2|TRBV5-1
CASSLGVNLLLDGYTF
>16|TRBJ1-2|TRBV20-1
CSARQRGDKTNYGYTF
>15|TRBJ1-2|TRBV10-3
CASSAPGPRDYGYTF
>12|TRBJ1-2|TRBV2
CASSAVQYGYTF
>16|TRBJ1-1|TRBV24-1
CATSDSGKQGFTEAFF
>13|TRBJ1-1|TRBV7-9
CASSFGADTEAFF
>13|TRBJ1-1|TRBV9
CASSRAPNTEAFF
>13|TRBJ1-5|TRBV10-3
CAISEMEGQPQHF
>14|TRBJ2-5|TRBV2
CASSELSGRDMGDF
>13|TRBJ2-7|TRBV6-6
CASSSPSSYEQYF
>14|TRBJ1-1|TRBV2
CASSSLTLNTEAFF
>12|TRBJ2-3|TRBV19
CASRQSGDTQYF
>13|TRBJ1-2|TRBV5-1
CASSVLAGDGYTF
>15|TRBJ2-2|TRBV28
CASKREKIGDGELFF
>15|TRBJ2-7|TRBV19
CASSGALGRVYEQYF
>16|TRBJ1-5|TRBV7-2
CASSFYQGAVNQPQHF
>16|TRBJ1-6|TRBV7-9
CASSFNRTGRDSPLHF
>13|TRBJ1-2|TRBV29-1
CSVVLDLGYGYTF
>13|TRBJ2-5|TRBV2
CASSEPYRETQYF
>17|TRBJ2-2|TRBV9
CASSPDTRWFSTGELFF
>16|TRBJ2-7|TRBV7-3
CTSSLTRWREGYEQYF
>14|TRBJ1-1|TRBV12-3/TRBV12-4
CASSPQSMNTEAFF
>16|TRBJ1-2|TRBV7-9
CASSLAGSGALYGYTF
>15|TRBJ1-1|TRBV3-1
CASRAVWGGNTEAFF